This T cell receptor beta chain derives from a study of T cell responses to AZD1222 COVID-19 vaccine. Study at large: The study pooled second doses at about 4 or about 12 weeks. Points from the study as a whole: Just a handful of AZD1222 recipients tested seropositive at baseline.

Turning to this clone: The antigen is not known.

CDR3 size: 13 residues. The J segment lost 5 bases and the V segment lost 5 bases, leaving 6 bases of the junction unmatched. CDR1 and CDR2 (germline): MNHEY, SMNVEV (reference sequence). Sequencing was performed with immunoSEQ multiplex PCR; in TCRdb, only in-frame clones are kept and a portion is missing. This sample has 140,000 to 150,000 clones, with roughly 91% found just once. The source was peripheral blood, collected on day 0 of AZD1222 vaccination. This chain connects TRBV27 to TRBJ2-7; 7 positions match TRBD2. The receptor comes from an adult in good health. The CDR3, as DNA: TGTGCCAGCAGTGTGACTAGCTACCACGAGCAGTACTTC. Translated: CASSVTSYHEQYF.